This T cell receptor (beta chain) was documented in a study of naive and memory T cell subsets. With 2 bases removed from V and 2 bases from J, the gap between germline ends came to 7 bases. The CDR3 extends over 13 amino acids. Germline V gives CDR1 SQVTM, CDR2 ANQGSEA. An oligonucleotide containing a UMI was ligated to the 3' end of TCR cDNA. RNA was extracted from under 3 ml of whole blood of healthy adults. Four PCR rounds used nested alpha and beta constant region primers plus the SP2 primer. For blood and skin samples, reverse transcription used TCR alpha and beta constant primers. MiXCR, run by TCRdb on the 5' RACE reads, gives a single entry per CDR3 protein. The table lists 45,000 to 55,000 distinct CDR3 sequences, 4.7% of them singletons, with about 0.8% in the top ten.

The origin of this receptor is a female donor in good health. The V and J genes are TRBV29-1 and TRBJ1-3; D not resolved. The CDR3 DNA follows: TGCAGCGTTGAACTCCTAACTGGAAACACCATATATTTT. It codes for CSVELLTGNTIYF.